The clone carrying this T cell receptor (beta chain) was seen more than once but under ten times. The authors ran a second PCR of 7 to 11 cycles using a sample-barcoded 5' primer and a J-beta primer mix. Every cDNA was tagged by a template-switch adaptor with 12 random nucleotides. Researchers report that each sample yielded at least 3 million CDR3-containing paired-end reads. Using its own MiXCR run on the 5' RACE reads, TCRdb lists one record per CDR3 protein. The sample records around 1,800,000 distinct CDR3 sequences, approximately 40% being singletons. This sample is part of a study of blood T cells in healthy people across ages. The CDR3 totals 11 residues. V gave up 5 bases and J gave up 8 bases, with 12 bases separating them. Germline values: CDR1 GTSNPN, CDR2 SVGIG (reference sequence).

Sequencing was carried out using blood. The sequence derives from a human donor in good health. The chain joins TRBV30 to TRBJ1-2; tentative D call: TRBD1 (5 bases). The CDR3 DNA reads TGTGCCTGGCAGGGAGTCGGGGGCTACACCTTC. It codes for CAWQGVGGYTF.